This TCR beta chain was sequenced for a study of T cell changes during pregnancy in multiple sclerosis. Repertoires were generated with immunoSEQ multiplex PCR, while TCRdb's copy carries only in-frame clones and drops some. This sample has some 60,000 clones, with approximately 89% found just once. The CDR3 is made up of 14 amino acids. Trimming took 5 bases from V and 8 from J; bases not matched to a gene: 8. CDR1 and CDR2 (germline): LNHDA, SQIVND (reference sequence). The origin of this receptor is a female donor in good health, enrolled as a control in a pregnancy study. Sequenced here: peripheral blood, sampled after pregnancy. V gene TRBV19 combines with J gene TRBJ1-2; 10 nucleotides match TRBD1. The CDR3 loop reads CASSDRGRGRGYTF. The CDR3 nucleotides are TGTGCCAGTAGTGACAGGGGGCGAGGGCGCGGCTACACCTTC.